This is a list of T cell receptor beta chains from one sample in a study of early T cells in non-severe SARS-CoV-2 infection. One entry per CDR3 protein results from TCRdb running MiXCR on the 5' RACE reads. The table has 70,000 or so distinct CDR3 sequences, under 15% seen once. The specimen was whole blood. These receptors were taken from an adult who was a healthcare worker with PCR-confirmed SARS-CoV-2 infection or an uninfected control (not recorded which). The CDR3 runs from the conserved cysteine through the conserved F or W. Each record gives: V gene, clone size, J gene, D gene, CDR3 protein, CDR3 DNA. A D gene is named only where the DNA matches it firmly. Where a row states a size, it is once, few, many or the class of an expanded clone; other rows omit it.

TRBV28	NA	TRBJ1-4	NA	CASSLWSEKLFF	TGTGCCAGCAGTTTGTGGTCCGAAAAACTGTTTTTT
TRBV6-5	many	TRBJ2-1	NA	CAPFTLSSYNEQFF	TGTGCCCCTTTTACCCTTAGCTCCTACAATGAGCAGTTCTTC
TRBV28	many	TRBJ2-1	NA	CASSLRTNEQFF	TGTGCCAGCAGTTTAAGAACGAATGAGCAGTTCTTC
TRBV7-6	many	TRBJ2-1	NA	CASSSFSIRDNEQFF	TGTGCCAGCAGCTCCTTCTCTATCCGTGACAATGAGCAGTTCTTC
TRBV18	many	TRBJ1-2	NA	CASSPRLTRRGYTF	TGTGCCAGCTCACCGCGGCTCACGCGGAGAGGCTACACCTTC
TRBV7-6	many	TRBJ2-1	NA	CASSLTDTGYEQFF	TGTGCCAGCAGCTTAACCGACACGGGATACGAGCAGTTCTTC
TRBV2	many	TRBJ1-3	NA	CASSGSHGNTIYF	TGTGCCAGCTCCGGGAGCCACGGAAACACCATATATTTT
TRBV9	many	TRBJ2-7	NA	CASSGGTVDSYEQYF	TGTGCCAGCAGCGGAGGGACGGTCGACTCCTACGAGCAGTACTTC
TRBV11-2	many	TRBJ1-3	TRBD1	CASSLLEDRGYTIYF	TGTGCCAGCAGCTTATTGGAGGACAGGGGATACACCATATATTTT
TRBV3-1	many	TRBJ2-2	TRBD1	CASSLQGGTGELFF	TGTGCCAGCAGCCTACAGGGGGGCACCGGGGAGCTGTTTTTT
TRBV11-2	many	TRBJ2-7	NA	CASSLDQGREQYF	TGTGCCAGCAGCTTAGATCAGGGGCGCGAGCAGTACTTC
TRBV21-1	many	TRBJ2-7	NA	CASSNAPPRRQYF	TGTGCCAGCAGCAACGCCCCACCGCGCAGGCAGTACTTC
TRBV28	few	TRBJ2-7	NA	CASSLPAGAEEQYF	TGTGCCAGCAGCCTCCCCGCGGGGGCGGAAGAGCAGTACTTC
TRBV28	many	TRBJ2-7	TRBD2	CASSLAGGSYEQYF	TGTGCCAGCAGTTTAGCGGGGGGCTCCTACGAGCAGTACTTC
TRBV20-1	many	TRBJ2-1	TRBD2	CSARKLAGSYNEQFF	TGCAGTGCTAGAAAATTAGCGGGATCCTACAATGAGCAGTTCTTC
TRBV24-1	many	TRBJ2-3	NA	CATSLGARDTQYF	TGTGCCACCAGTCTGGGGGCCAGAGATACGCAGTATTTT
TRBV7-9	many	TRBJ1-2	NA	CASSLGVYGYTF	TGTGCCAGCAGCTTAGGTGTCTATGGCTACACCTTC
TRBV29-1	many	TRBJ2-1	NA	CSVIQSSYNEQFF	TGCAGCGTTATTCAATCCTCCTACAATGAGCAGTTCTTC
TRBV20-1	NA	TRBJ1-4	NA	CSARTRIGEKLFF	TGCAGTGCCAGGACACGAATCGGGGAAAAACTGTTTTTT
TRBV29-1	NA	TRBJ1-2	NA	CSVENREHYGYTF	TGCAGCGTTGAGAACAGGGAACATTATGGCTACACCTTC
TRBV6-5	few	TRBJ1-2	NA	CASSRGGGENVNGYTF	TGTGCCAGCAGTCGAGGAGGGGGGGAAAATGTGAATGGCTACACCTTC
TRBV9	NA	TRBJ1-6	NA	CASSRGQDSPLHF	TGTGCCAGCAGCAGAGGCCAAGATTCACCCCTCCACTTT
TRBV20-1	many	TRBJ2-3	NA	CSAREGGPGDTQYF	TGCAGTGCTAGAGAGGGCGGTCCCGGGGATACGCAGTATTTT